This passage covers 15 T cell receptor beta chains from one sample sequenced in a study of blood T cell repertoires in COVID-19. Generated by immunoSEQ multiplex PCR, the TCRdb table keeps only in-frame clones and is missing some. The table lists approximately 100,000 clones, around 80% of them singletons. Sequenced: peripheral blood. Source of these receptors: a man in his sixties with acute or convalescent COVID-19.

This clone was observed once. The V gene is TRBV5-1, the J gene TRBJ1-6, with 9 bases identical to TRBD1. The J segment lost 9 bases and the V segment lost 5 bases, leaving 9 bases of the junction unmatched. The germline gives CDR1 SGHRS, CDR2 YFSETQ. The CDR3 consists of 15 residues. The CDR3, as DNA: TGCGCCAGCAGGAACCCGGGACAGGGAATTTCACCCCTCCACTTT. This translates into CASRNPGQGISPLHF.

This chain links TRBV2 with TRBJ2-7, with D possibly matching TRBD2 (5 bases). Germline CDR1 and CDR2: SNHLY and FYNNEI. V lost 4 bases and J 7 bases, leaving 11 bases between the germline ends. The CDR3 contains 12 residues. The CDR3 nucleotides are TGTGCCAGCAGTGTAGGGCCGGGAGAGCAGTACGTC. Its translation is CASSVGPGEQYV.

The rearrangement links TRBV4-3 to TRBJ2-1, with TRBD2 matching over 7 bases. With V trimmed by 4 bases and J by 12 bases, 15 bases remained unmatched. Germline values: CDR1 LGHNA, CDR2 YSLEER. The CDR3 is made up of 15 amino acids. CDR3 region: CASSRQAEGGTRQFF. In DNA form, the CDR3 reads TGCGCCAGCAGCCGTCAGGCTGAGGGAGGGACTCGGCAGTTCTTC.

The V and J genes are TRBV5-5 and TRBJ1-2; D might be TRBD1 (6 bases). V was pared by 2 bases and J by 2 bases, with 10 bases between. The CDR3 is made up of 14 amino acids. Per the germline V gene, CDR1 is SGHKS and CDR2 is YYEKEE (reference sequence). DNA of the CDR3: TGTGCCAGCAGCTTTTCGACAGGAAACTATGGCTACACCTTC. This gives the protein CASSFSTGNYGYTF.

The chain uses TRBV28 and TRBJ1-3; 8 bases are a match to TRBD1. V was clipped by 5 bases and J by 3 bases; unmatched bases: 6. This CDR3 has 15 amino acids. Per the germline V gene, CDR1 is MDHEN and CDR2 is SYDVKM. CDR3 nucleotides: TGTGCCAGCAGTCGGACAGGGTCTTTTGGAAACACCATATATTTT. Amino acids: CASSRTGSFGNTIYF.

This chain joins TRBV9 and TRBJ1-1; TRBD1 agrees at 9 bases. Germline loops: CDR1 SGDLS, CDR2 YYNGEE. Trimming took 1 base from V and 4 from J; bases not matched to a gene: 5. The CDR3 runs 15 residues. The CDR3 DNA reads TGTGCCAGCAGCGTATCGGGACAGGGTGGCACTGAAGCTTTCTTT. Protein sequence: CASSVSGQGGTEAFF.

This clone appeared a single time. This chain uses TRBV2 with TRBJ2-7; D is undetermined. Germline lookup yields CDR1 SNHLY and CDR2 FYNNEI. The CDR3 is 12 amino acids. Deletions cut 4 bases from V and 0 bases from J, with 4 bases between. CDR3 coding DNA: TGTGCCAGCAGTGGTAGCTCCTACGAGCAGTACGTC. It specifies CASSGSSYEQYV.

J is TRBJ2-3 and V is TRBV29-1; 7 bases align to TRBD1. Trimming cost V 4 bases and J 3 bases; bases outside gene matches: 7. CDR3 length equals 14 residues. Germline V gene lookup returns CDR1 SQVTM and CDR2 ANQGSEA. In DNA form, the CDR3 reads TGCAGCGTTGGACAGGGCTCCTTGACAGATACGCAGTATTTT. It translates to CSVGQGSLTDTQYF.

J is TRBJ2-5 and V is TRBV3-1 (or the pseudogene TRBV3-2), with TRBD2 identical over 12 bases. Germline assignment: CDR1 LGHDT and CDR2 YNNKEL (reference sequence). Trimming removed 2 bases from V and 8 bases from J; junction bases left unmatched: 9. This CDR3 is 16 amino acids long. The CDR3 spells CASSQSSGGGLGTQYF. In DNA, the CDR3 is TGTGCCAGCAGCCAATCTAGCGGGGGGGGCTTAGGAACCCAGTACTTC.

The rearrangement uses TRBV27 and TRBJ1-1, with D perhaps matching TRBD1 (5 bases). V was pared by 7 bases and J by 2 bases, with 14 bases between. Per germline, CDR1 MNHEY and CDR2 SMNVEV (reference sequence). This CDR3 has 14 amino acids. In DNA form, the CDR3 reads TGTGCCAGCACCCCGACAGTCTTCAACACTGAAGCTTTCTTT. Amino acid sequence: CASTPTVFNTEAFF.

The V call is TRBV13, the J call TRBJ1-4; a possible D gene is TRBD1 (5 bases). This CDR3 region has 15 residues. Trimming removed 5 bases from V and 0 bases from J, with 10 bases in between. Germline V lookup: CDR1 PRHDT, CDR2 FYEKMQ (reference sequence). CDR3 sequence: CASSPGGSTNEKLFF. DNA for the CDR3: TGTGCCAGCAGCCCTGGGGGGTCAACTAATGAAAAACTGTTTTTT.

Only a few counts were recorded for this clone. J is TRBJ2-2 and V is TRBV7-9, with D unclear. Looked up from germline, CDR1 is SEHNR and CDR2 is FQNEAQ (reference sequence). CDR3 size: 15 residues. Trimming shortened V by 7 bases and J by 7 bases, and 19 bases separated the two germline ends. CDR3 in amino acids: CASTPRNLLSGELFF. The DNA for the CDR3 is TGTGCCAGCACCCCGAGGAACCTTTTAAGCGGGGAGCTGTTTTTT. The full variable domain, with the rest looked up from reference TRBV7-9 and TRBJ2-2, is DTGVSQNPRHKITKRGQNVTFRCDPISEHNRLYWYRQTLGQGPEFLTYFQNEAQLEKSRLLSDRFSAERPKGSFSTLEIQRTEQGDSAMYLCASTPRNLLSGELFFGEGSRLTVL.

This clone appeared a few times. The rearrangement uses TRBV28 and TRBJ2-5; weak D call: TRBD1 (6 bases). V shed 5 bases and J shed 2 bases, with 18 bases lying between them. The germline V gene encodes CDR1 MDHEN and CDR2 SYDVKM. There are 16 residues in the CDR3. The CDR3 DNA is TGTGCCAGCAGTAACTTCCTCAGGGGACGACAAGAGACCCAGTACTTC. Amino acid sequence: CASSNFLRGRQETQYF.

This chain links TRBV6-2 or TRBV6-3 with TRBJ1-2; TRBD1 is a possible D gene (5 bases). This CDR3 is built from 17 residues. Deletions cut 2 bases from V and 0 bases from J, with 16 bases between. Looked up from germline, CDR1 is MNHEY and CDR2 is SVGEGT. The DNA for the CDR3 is TGTGCCAGCAGTTACGTGGACACTCGCAGATCTAACTATGGCTACACCTTC. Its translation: CASSYVDTRRSNYGYTF.

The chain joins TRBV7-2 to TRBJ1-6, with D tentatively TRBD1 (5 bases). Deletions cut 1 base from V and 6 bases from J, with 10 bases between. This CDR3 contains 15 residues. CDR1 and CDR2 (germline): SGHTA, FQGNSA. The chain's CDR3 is CASSLGGVPNSPLHF. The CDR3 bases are TGTGCCAGCAGCTTAGGGGGGGTTCCTAATTCACCCCTCCACTTT.